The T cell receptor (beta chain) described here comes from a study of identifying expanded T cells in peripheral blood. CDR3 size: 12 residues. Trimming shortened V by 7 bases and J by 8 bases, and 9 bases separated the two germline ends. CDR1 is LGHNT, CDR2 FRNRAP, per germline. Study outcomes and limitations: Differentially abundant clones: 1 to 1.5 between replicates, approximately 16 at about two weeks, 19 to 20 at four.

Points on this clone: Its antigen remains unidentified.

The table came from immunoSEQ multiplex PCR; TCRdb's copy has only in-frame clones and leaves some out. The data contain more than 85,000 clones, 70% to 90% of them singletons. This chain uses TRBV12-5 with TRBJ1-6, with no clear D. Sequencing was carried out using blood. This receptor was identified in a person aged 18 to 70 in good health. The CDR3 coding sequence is TGTGCTAGTGCCCTCGATCATTCACCCCTCCACTTT. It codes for CASALDHSPLHF.